Reported below is one T cell receptor beta chain. The J segment lost 1 base and the V segment lost 7 bases, leaving 3 bases of the junction unmatched. CDR1 and CDR2 from the germline V gene are SGHTA and FQGNSA. This CDR3 contains 14 residues. Assay: immunoSEQ multiplex PCR; the TCRdb copy retains only in-frame clones and omits some. Of 25,000 to 30,000 clones listed, 85% to 95% were seen once; the top ten hold 0.65% to 0.95%. The sample is drawn from a study of blood T cell repertoires in COVID-19. Turning to the study itself: Some COVID-19 samples were acute and others convalescent; all came from the United States, Italy and Spain.

The origin of this receptor is a woman in her 70s with COVID-19, enrolled during active disease. The chain recombines TRBV7-2 with TRBJ2-3; the match to TRBD2 covers 9 bases. Sequencing was performed on peripheral blood. The chain's CDR3 is CASTRGGGTDTQYF. Here the CDR3 DNA reads TGTGCCAGCACCCGCGGGGGGGGCACAGATACGCAGTATTTT.